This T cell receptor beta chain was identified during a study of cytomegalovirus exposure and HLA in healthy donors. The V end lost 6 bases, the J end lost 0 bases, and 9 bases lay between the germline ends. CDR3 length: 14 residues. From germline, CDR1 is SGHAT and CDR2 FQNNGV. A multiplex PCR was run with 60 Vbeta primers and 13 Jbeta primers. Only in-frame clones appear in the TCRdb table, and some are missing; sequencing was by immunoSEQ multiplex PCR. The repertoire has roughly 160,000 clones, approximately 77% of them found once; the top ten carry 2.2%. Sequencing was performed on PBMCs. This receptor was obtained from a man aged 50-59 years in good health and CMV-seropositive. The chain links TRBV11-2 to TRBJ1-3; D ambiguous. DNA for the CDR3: TGTGCCAGCAGACCACCAGTCTCTGGAAACACCATATATTTT. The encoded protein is CASRPPVSGNTIYF.